The T cell receptor (beta chain) under discussion was sequenced for a study of T cell responses to AZD1222 COVID-19 vaccine (dated by TCRdb to the early 2020s). Describing the broader study: TCR sequencing covered fewer than 250 trial participants: 207 given two doses of AZD1222 and around 25 given two doses of MenACWY control vaccine. Trial participants were enrolled by age into 18-55, 56-69 and 70-plus year subgroups, with approximately 150, 28 and 58 TCR-sequenced participants respectively. General study outcomes and caveats: Only a handful of AZD1222 recipients were SARS-CoV-2 seropositive at baseline, limiting conclusions about previously exposed vaccinees. After two AZD1222 doses, both the breadth and the depth of spike-specific TCRs were significantly higher than at day 0 and than in MenACWY recipients. Participants were mostly white British, with more females than males. The authors suggested clonal diversity may have been underestimated. Epitopes outside the regions mutated in the B.1.351 and B.1.1.7 variants were reportedly recognized by nearly half of the unique spike-specific TCRs. The whole spike protein was spanned by vaccine-associated CD4 TCRs, and dominant responses were seen in regions 160-218 and 743-854. No day 14 peak-response samples were available, so repertoires were characterized only after the peak T cell response. In the small 56-69-year group, the increase in depth fell short of significance, most likely because of low power.

The label giving this sample's time point can be read as: baseline before first vaccination. The treatment or condition label for this specimen denotes: meningococcal conjugate vaccine given as trial control. Vaccinee samples were obtained from the UK trials COV001 and COV002, which included a single-blind randomized controlled phase 2/3 trial of AZD1222 (ChAdOx1 nCoV-19) in healthy adults. Trial participant PBMC samples were collected at day 0 and day 28 after the second dose for TCRbeta chain sequencing. Including the terminal cysteine and phenylalanine, the CDR3 comprises 14 residues. Just the 42-base CDR3 DNA is kept, in frame starting at base 1. Trimming at the junction amounts to 5 bases on V and 3 bases on J, and the germline ends lie 11 bases apart. CDR1 and CDR2 are drawn from the germline V gene (reference sequence): SEHNR, FQNEAQ. The CDR3 regions of human TCRbeta chains were analyzed by immunosequencing. The original methods were these. Repertoire TCRs were checked for matches against a reference library of SARS-CoV-2-specific TCRs that had been generated using the MIRA antigen-specificity platform. Breadth was defined as the fraction of unique TCRs that were SARS-CoV-2-associated, and depth was defined as the fraction of total T cells that were SARS-CoV-2-associated. Using the MIRA data, each spike-specific TCR was mapped to the spike region that the TCR reacts to and placed in a CD4 or CD8 class. Log10-transformed breadth and depth values were compared by one-way ANOVA with Sidak's multiple comparisons tests. Imported from immuneACCESS, the table was reduced by TCRdb to in-frame sequences with V and J called. These copies leave out some clones; in studies compared against another copy, an unresolved V gene accounts for under half, and the cause of the remainder is not known. That table is the source of V, J and clone size, and D and trimming were worked out from the DNA. Present in this sample are 80,000 to 100,000 clones, about 90% of which were seen just once. About 9.4% of the sample is held by the ten biggest clonotypes.

Concerning this clone itself: What antigen it recognizes has not been identified. Base qualities are missing; no much larger clone stands one base away.

This chain is built from TRBV7-9 and TRBJ1-5, with a tentative D gene TRBD1 over 5 matching bases. The sample consisted of peripheral blood, taken on day 0 of MenACWY control vaccination. This TCR was recovered from an adult in good health. The nucleotide sequence is given as TGTGCCAGCAGCCGTGGAGGGGACAATCAGCCCCAGCATTTT. The encoded protein is CASSRGGDNQPQHF.